The next 6 T cell receptor beta chains were all read from a single sample in a study of T cell responses to AZD1222 COVID-19 vaccine. Method: immunoSEQ multiplex PCR; TCRdb's copy keeps in-frame clones and lacks some. The sample lists approximately 100,000 clones, less than 95% occurring once. Sequenced material: peripheral blood, taken on day 0 of AZD1222 vaccination. Every receptor here comes from an adult in good health.

The chain recombines TRBV11-2 with TRBJ1-2, with D perhaps TRBD1 (5 bases). Germline CDR1 and CDR2: SGHAT and FQNNGV. The CDR3 has 16 amino acids. V was cut by 4 bases and J by 6 bases, with 21 bases left in between. CDR3 bases: TGTGCCAGCAGCTCCATTAGGGGACTCCGTCACAATGGCTACACCTTC. Protein sequence: CASSSIRGLRHNGYTF.

The chain combines TRBV5-1 with TRBJ1-1; no reliable D call. Trimming cost V 5 bases and J 0 bases, with 14 bases left between them. The CDR3 contains 15 residues. Looked up from germline, CDR1 is SGHRS and CDR2 is YFSETQ. CDR3: CASSRLQRMNTEAFF. In DNA form, the CDR3 reads TGCGCCAGCAGTCGTCTCCAGAGGATGAACACTGAAGCTTTCTTT.

V is TRBV19 and J is TRBJ1-2, with a tentative D call TRBD1 (5 bases). CDR3 length: 15 residues. V was pared by 3 bases and J by 4 bases, with 15 bases between. The germline V gene has CDR1 LNHDA and CDR2 SQIVND (reference sequence). The chain's CDR3 is CASSMGQRGVYGYTF. For the CDR3, the DNA is TGTGCCAGTAGTATGGGGCAGAGGGGAGTCTATGGCTACACCTTC.

The gene calls are TRBV2 and TRBJ1-2; 10 nucleotides match TRBD1. The CDR3 contains 16 residues. The V gene end was trimmed by 7 bases and the J gene end by 0 bases; junction bases not matched to a gene: 8. CDR1 is SNHLY, CDR2 FYNNEI, per germline. CDR3 residues: CASTRDRGRANYGYTF. Here the CDR3 DNA reads TGTGCCAGCACAAGGGACAGGGGCCGAGCTAACTATGGCTACACCTTC.

The CDR3 protein is CASSQGRQGLEQYF. DNA for the CDR3: TGTGCCAGCAGCCAAGGTCGCCAGGGGCTCGAGCAGTACTTC. The rearrangement links TRBV3-1 (or the pseudogene TRBV3-2) to TRBJ2-7; D perhaps matches TRBD1 (6 bases). Trimming took 1 base from V and 6 from J, leaving 13 bases between them. There are 14 residues in the CDR3. Germline V lookup: CDR1 LGHDT, CDR2 YNNKEL (reference sequence).

The chain links TRBV6-6 to TRBJ1-5; no clear D gene. Between the trimmed V and J ends, which lost 4 bases and 7 bases, there was a span of 11 bases. The germline gives CDR1 MNHNY, CDR2 SVGAGI (reference sequence). The CDR3 sequence is 13 residues long. CDR3 sequence reads: CASSSPQVQPQHF. The CDR3 coding sequence is TGTGCCAGCAGTTCCCCCCAAGTGCAGCCCCAGCATTTT.